Below, 21 T cell receptor beta chains from the same sample are listed, as sequenced in a study of control samples from healthy donors and cancer patients. Sequenced by immunoSEQ multiplex PCR; TCRdb stores in-frame clones only, minus some. The sample carries more than 60,000 clones, around 90% recorded once. Material for sequencing was PBMCs. Every receptor here comes from a woman aged 50 to 65 with colorectal cancer.

V usage is TRBV7-3 and J usage is TRBJ1-2, with D hard to call. Germline V gene sequence: CDR1 SGHTA, CDR2 FQGTGA. This CDR3 is 8 amino acids long. The CDR3 nucleotides read TGTGGCCCATATGGCTACACCTTC. Encoded protein: CGPYGYTF.

The chain links TRBV5-6 to TRBJ2-7; TRBD1 might be the D (5 bases). CDR3 length: 13 residues. The germline CDR1 and CDR2 sequences are SGHDT and YYEEEE. V was cut by 5 bases and J by 4 bases, with 13 bases left in between. The CDR3 bases are TGTGCCAGCAGTCCTTCAGGGTGGTACGAGCAGTACGTC. Its protein is CASSPSGWYEQYV.

The CDR3 DNA sequence: TGTGCCAGCAGGAGGCCGGCGGGAAATGGCTACACCTTC. Its translation: CASRRPAGNGYTF. The chain carries TRBV12-3 or TRBV12-4 and TRBJ1-2; D uncertain. The CDR3 consists of 13 residues. V was trimmed by 6 bases and J by 6 bases, leaving 14 bases between them.

The CDR3 spells CASSLNRDEQYV. CDR3 nucleotide sequence: TGTGCCAGCTCACTTAACAGGGACGAGCAGTACGTC. V gene TRBV18 combines with J gene TRBJ2-7, with D possibly TRBD1 on 6 matching bases. Germline CDR1 reads KGHSH; CDR2 reads LQKENI. V lost 4 bases, J lost 5 bases, and 9 bases lay in between. The CDR3 has 12 residues.

J is TRBJ2-1 and V is TRBV2; 9 nucleotides match TRBD2. The CDR3 length is 16 residues. J was trimmed by 1 base and V by 3 bases; bases with no gene match: 4. The germline gives CDR1 SNHLY, CDR2 FYNNEI. The CDR3 sequence is CASSERGGLSYNEQFF. The CDR3 bases are TGTGCCAGCAGTGAGCGGGGGGGCCTTTCCTACAATGAGCAGTTCTTC.

The chain employs TRBV3-1 (or the pseudogene TRBV3-2) and TRBJ1-5; 9 nucleotides match TRBD1. From germline, CDR1 is LGHDT and CDR2 YNNKEL (reference sequence). The CDR3 is 20 residues long. With V trimmed by 3 bases and J by 0 bases, 15 bases remained unmatched. The DNA of the CDR3 is TGTGCCAGCAGCCATTCCAACCGGGGACAGGGAGTATATAGCAATCAGCCCCAGCATTTT. This codes for CASSHSNRGQGVYSNQPQHF.

The chain recombines TRBV28 with TRBJ1-2; the D is unclear. Germline CDR1 reads MDHEN; CDR2 reads SYDVKM. V was cut by 10 bases and J by 6 bases, with 21 bases left in between. The length of the CDR3 is 14 residues. This CDR3 reads CATTTTDTFHGYTF. In DNA, the CDR3 is TGTGCCACCACGACAACCGACACCTTCCATGGCTACACCTTC.

The chain carries TRBV3-1 (or the pseudogene TRBV3-2) and TRBJ1-3, with 7 bases matching TRBD1. Germline CDR1 reads LGHDT; CDR2 reads YNNKEL (reference sequence). This CDR3 is built from 16 residues. J was trimmed by 4 bases and V by 0 bases; bases with no gene match: 6. In DNA form, the CDR3 reads TGTGCCAGCAGCCAAGAGGGATTAGGGGGCGGAAACACCATATATTTT. The encoded protein is CASSQEGLGGGNTIYF.

V and J are TRBV18 and TRBJ1-6; 9 bases align to TRBD1. The CDR3 extends over 14 amino acids. The trim removed 3 bases at V and 7 bases at J, leaving 1 base unmatched. The germline V gene has CDR1 KGHSH and CDR2 LQKENI. Here the CDR3 reads CASSPDRGNSPLHF. Written as DNA, the CDR3 is TGTGCCAGCTCACCTGACAGGGGGAATTCACCCCTCCACTTT.

For the CDR3, the DNA is TGTGCCAGTAGGAAAGCGACAGGGACCCTTGATACTGAAGCTTTCTTT. It specifies CASRKATGTLDTEAFF. The chain recombines TRBV19 with TRBJ1-1; 7 positions agree with TRBD1. V was pared by 6 bases and J by 5 bases, with 15 bases of the junction left unmatched. From germline, CDR1 is LNHDA and CDR2 SQIVND (reference sequence). This CDR3 spans 16 amino acids.

The rearrangement links TRBV28 to TRBJ1-2; D is undetermined. This CDR3 region has 11 residues. Deletions cut 4 bases from V and 3 bases from J, with 3 bases between. CDR1 and CDR2 from the germline V gene are MDHEN and SYDVKM. CDR3 protein: CASSSHYGYTF. CDR3 in DNA: TGTGCCAGCAGTTCCCACTATGGCTACACCTTC.

This clone has a single count. This sequence joins TRBV7-2 and TRBJ2-5; D may be TRBD2 (5 bases). Germline loops: CDR1 SGHTA, CDR2 FQGNSA. Trimming pared 5 bases from V and 1 base from J, leaving 14 bases between. The CDR3 has 15 amino acids. The CDR3 loop is CASSPNSGSQETQYF. The CDR3 DNA follows: TGTGCCAGCAGCCCCAATTCGGGATCCCAAGAGACCCAGTACTTC.

J is TRBJ1-1 and V is TRBV30, with D possibly being TRBD1 (6 bases). The germline CDR1 and CDR2 sequences are GTSNPN and SVGIG (reference sequence). Trimming removed 1 base from V and 0 bases from J, with 9 bases in between. CDR3 length: 14 amino acids. The DNA for the CDR3 is TGTGCCTGGAGTGCCGGGACACTGAACACTGAAGCTTTCTTT. This encodes CAWSAGTLNTEAFF. The full variable domain, rest sourced from reference TRBV30 and TRBJ1-1, is SQTIHQWPATLVQPVGSPLSLECTVEGTSNPNLYWYRQAAGRGLQLLFYSVGIGQISSEVPQNLSASRPQDRQFILSSKKLLLSDSGFYLCAWSAGTLNTEAFFGQGTRLTVV.

The genes are TRBV28 and TRBJ2-1, with D possibly TRBD1 on 6 matching bases. This CDR3 has 15 amino acids. V lost 5 bases to trimming and J lost 8 bases, with 19 bases between them. In germline, CDR1 is MDHEN, CDR2 SYDVKM. The CDR3 loop is CASSRTAMPLDEQFF. CDR3 coding DNA: TGTGCCAGCAGTAGGACAGCCATGCCTCTGGATGAGCAGTTCTTC.

The gene calls are TRBV10-3 and TRBJ2-5; possible D gene TRBD1, 6 bases. The CDR3 loop spans 12 amino acids. Germline V gives CDR1 ENHRY, CDR2 SYGVKD. Trimming pared 6 bases from V and 1 base from J, leaving 6 bases between. CDR3 in DNA: TGTGCCATCAGGGACAGCCAAGAGACCCAGTACTTC. Its protein product is CAIRDSQETQYF.

The chain links TRBV11-3 to TRBJ2-1; TRBD1 matches 10 bases. Germline V gene lookup returns CDR1 SGHNT and CDR2 YENEEA. There are 14 residues in the CDR3. Unmatched junction bases numbered 4, after V lost 4 bases and J lost 7 bases. CDR3 region: CASSSTGQGNEQFF. The CDR3 DNA sequence: TGTGCCAGCAGCTCCACGGGACAGGGGAATGAGCAGTTCTTC.

The chain carries TRBV7-8 and TRBJ2-5, with 7 bases lining up with TRBD1. This CDR3 is 14 amino acids long. V was pared by 3 bases and J by 3 bases, with 4 bases of the junction left unmatched. Germline lookup yields CDR1 SGHVS and CDR2 FQNEAQ. CDR3 region: CASSFADREETQYF. CDR3 sequence (DNA): TGTGCCAGCAGCTTCGCTGACAGGGAAGAGACCCAGTACTTC.

The chain uses TRBV10-2 and TRBJ2-1, with TRBD2 identical over 7 bases. In germline, CDR1 is WSHSY, CDR2 SAAADI. The CDR3 runs 16 residues. J was trimmed by 6 bases and V by 4 bases; bases with no gene match: 12. CDR3 residues: CASSVPRGTITNEQFF. CDR3 DNA sequence: TGCGCCAGCAGTGTCCCCCGCGGGACTATTACCAATGAGCAGTTCTTC.

V gene TRBV12-3 or TRBV12-4 combines with J gene TRBJ2-3; D is undetermined. The germline V and J ends were trimmed by 0 bases and 2 bases, with 0 bases remaining between them. The CDR3 loop spans 12 amino acids. The CDR3 loop is CASSLATDTQYF. In DNA, the CDR3 is TGTGCCAGCAGTTTAGCCACAGATACGCAGTATTTT.

The rearrangement uses TRBV19 and TRBJ1-4; D uncertain. The CDR3 covers 16 residues. Germline V gives CDR1 LNHDA, CDR2 SQIVND (reference sequence). V shed 1 base and J shed 8 bases, with 17 bases lying between them. The DNA for the CDR3 is TGTGCCAGTAGTATAGGGGCGGCACGACTAGGGGAAAAACTGTTTTTT. It specifies CASSIGAARLGEKLFF.

The chain couples TRBV24-1 to TRBJ2-7; D remains ambiguous. CDR1 KGHDR and CDR2 SFDVKD come from the germline V gene. CDR3 length equals 16 residues. Trimming removed 3 bases at V and 0 bases at J, with 14 bases between. The CDR3: CATSDSRVSSSYEQYV. The CDR3 region has the DNA TGTGCCACCAGTGATAGTAGGGTTTCGAGCTCCTACGAGCAGTACGTC.